Presented here are 22 T cell receptor beta chains from one specimen sequenced in a study of T cells in Graves' hyperthyroidism and ophthalmopathy. Amplified regions were TCR beta CDR3 sequences from RNA transcripts. TCR CDR3 regions were first amplified by RT-PCR with HTBI primers. TCRdb analysed the multiplex PCR reads with MiXCR anew, one entry per CDR3 protein. The sample lists roughly 400,000 distinct CDR3 sequences, approximately 14% occurring once. Source material: blood. These TCRs come from a woman under 30 with Graves' hyperthyroidism that later progressed to Graves' ophthalmopathy.

This chain joins TRBV5-1 and TRBJ1-6; 9 bases match TRBD1. This CDR3 has 14 residues. Germline CDR1 SGHRS, CDR2 YFSETQ. The trim removed 7 bases at V and 9 bases at J, leaving 8 bases unmatched. The CDR3 DNA is TGCGCCAGCCAAAGGGGACAGGGAACTTCACCCCTCCACTTT. Its translation is CASQRGQGTSPLHF. Drawing the rest from reference TRBV5-1 and TRBJ1-6, the complete variable domain is KAGVTQTPRYLIKTRGQQVTLSCSPISGHRSVSWYQQTPGQGLQFLFEYFSETQRNKGNFPGRFSGRQFSNSRSEMNVSTLELGDSALYLCASQRGQGTSPLHFGNGTRLTVT.

The chain employs TRBV7-8 and TRBJ2-7; 9 bases match TRBD2. CDR1 is SGHVS and CDR2 is FQNEAQ in the germline V gene. After removal of 3 bases from V and 2 bases from J, the junction contained 8 bases not matched to a gene. This CDR3 region has 16 residues. The CDR3 nucleotides are TGTGCCAGCAGCTTCGAAAGCGGGAGGCCCACCTACGAGCAGTACTTC. As protein: CASSFESGRPTYEQYF.

This clonotype was recorded many times. As DNA, the CDR3 is TGTGCCAGCAGTTTTCGGGCTTCCCTAGCGTGGGAGACGCAGTATTTT. Protein sequence: CASSFRASLAWETQYF. The rearrangement links TRBV28 to TRBJ2-3, with D perhaps matching TRBD2 (6 bases). V lost 3 bases to trimming and J lost 9 bases, with 22 bases between them. CDR3 length: 16 amino acids. From germline, CDR1 is MDHEN and CDR2 SYDVKM.

This clonotype has at least ten counts. This chain links TRBV28 with TRBJ1-2; D is ambiguous. Germline V lookup: CDR1 MDHEN, CDR2 SYDVKM. The germline V and J ends were trimmed by 5 bases and 5 bases, with 15 bases remaining between them. The CDR3 covers 14 residues. Here the CDR3 reads CASSRTHTAYGYTF. The DNA for the CDR3 is TGTGCCAGCAGTCGAACCCACACGGCTTATGGCTACACCTTC.

This clonotype showed up many times. The J gene is TRBJ2-1, the V gene TRBV11-2, with 10 positions matching TRBD2. CDR3 length equals 15 residues. Germline V CDR1 and CDR2: SGHAT, FQNNGV. After removal of 4 bases from V and 7 bases from J, the junction contained 7 bases not matched to a gene. CDR3 sequence (DNA): TGTGCCAGCAGCTCCTGGACTAGCGGCATTAATGAGCAGTTCTTC. It codes for CASSSWTSGINEQFF.

The chain has TRBV19 and TRBJ2-7, with D possibly being TRBD1 (5 bases). V shed 6 bases and J shed 0 bases, with 9 bases lying between them. The CDR3 has 13 amino acids. Germline lookup yields CDR1 LNHDA and CDR2 SQIVND (reference sequence). CDR3 amino acids: CASRLDNSYEQYF. DNA of the CDR3: TGTGCCAGTAGACTGGACAACTCCTACGAGCAGTACTTC. Using reference TRBV19 and TRBJ2-7 for the parts outside the CDR3, the full variable domain is DGGITQSPKYLFRKEGQNVTLSCEQNLNHDAMYWYRQDPGQGLRLIYYSQIVNDFQKGDIAEGYSVSREKKESFPLTVTSAQKNPTAFYLCASRLDNSYEQYFGPGTRLTVT.

The chain links TRBV6-1 to TRBJ2-7, with D possibly matching TRBD1 (6 bases). CDR3 size: 14 residues. Germline CDR1 and CDR2: MNHNS and SASEGT. V gave up 5 bases and J gave up 2 bases, with 13 bases separating them. CDR3: CASSPNRVTYEQYF. CDR3 in DNA: TGTGCCAGCAGTCCGAACAGGGTTACCTACGAGCAGTACTTC.

This clonotype came up many times. J is TRBJ2-3 and V is TRBV7-8; 9 nucleotides match TRBD1. Germline V gives CDR1 SGHVS, CDR2 FQNEAQ. The length of the CDR3 is 16 residues. V was clipped by 4 bases and J by 2 bases; unmatched bases: 7. Here the CDR3 DNA reads TGTGCCAGCAGCTCGGGGACAGGGATAGACACAGATACGCAGTATTTT. This encodes CASSSGTGIDTDTQYF.

In its sample, this clonotype was seen many times. The genes are TRBV6-2 or TRBV6-3 and TRBJ2-1; 11 bases match TRBD2. This CDR3 has 15 residues. Germline V CDR1 and CDR2: MNHEY, SVGEGT. With V trimmed by 9 bases and J by 3 bases, 7 bases remained unmatched. The CDR3 spells CASGPGTSGYNEQFF. In DNA, the CDR3 is TGTGCCAGTGGACCCGGGACTAGCGGCTACAATGAGCAGTTCTTC.

This clonotype was detected ten times or more. This sequence joins TRBV5-5 and TRBJ1-6; D possibly corresponds to TRBD1 (5 bases). Germline lookup yields CDR1 SGHKS and CDR2 YYEKEE (reference sequence). The V end lost 5 bases, the J end lost 7 bases, and 13 bases lay between the germline ends. CDR3 length: 14 amino acids. In nucleotides, the CDR3 is TGTGCCAGCAGTCCCGGGACGGGCAATTCACCCCTCCACTTT. Its protein is CASSPGTGNSPLHF.

This clonotype was seen at least ten times. V is TRBV7-2 and J is TRBJ1-5, with D unclear. CDR3 size: 13 residues. Germline CDR1 reads SGHTA; CDR2 reads FQGNSA. Trimming shortened V by 1 base and J by 5 bases, and 6 bases separated the two germline ends. The chain's CDR3 is CASSLELDQPQHF. CDR3 DNA: TGTGCCAGCAGCTTAGAATTGGATCAGCCCCAGCATTTT.

V and J are TRBV12-3 or TRBV12-4 and TRBJ1-6; weak D call: TRBD1 (5 bases). V was trimmed by 7 bases and J by 9 bases, leaving 19 bases between them. The CDR3 consists of 15 residues. CDR3 nucleotide sequence: TGTGCCAGCACCCCCGGGACTCCCGGGAGTTCACCCCTCCACTTT. Its protein product is CASTPGTPGSSPLHF.

The chain combines TRBV12-3 or TRBV12-4 with TRBJ2-3, with 11 positions matching TRBD2. The CDR3 consists of 16 residues. J was trimmed by 5 bases and V by 5 bases; bases with no gene match: 9. Here the CDR3 DNA reads TGTGCCAGCAGTCCCTACCGCCTAGCGGGAGGAGATACGCAGTATTTT. Protein product: CASSPYRLAGGDTQYF.

This clonotype was observed at least ten times. The chain recombines TRBV7-8 with TRBJ2-1; TRBD2 might be the D (5 bases). Looked up from germline, CDR1 is SGHVS and CDR2 is FQNEAQ. With 2 bases removed from V and 0 bases from J, the gap between germline ends came to 11 bases. There are 16 residues in the CDR3. The CDR3 here is CASSLMGGYSYNEQFF. CDR3 in DNA: TGTGCCAGCAGCTTAATGGGCGGGTACTCCTACAATGAGCAGTTCTTC. The variable domain in full, with the rest retrieved from reference TRBV7-8 and TRBJ2-1, is GAGVSQSPRYKVAKRGQDVALRCDPISGHVSLFWYQQALGQGPEFLTYFQNEAQLDKSGLPSDRFFAERPEGSVSTLKIQRTQQEDSAVYLCASSLMGGYSYNEQFFGPGTRLTVL.

This clonotype showed up just a few times. The chain joins TRBV4-2 to TRBJ2-7; 9 bases map to TRBD2. CDR1 and CDR2 from the germline V gene are LGHNA and YNFKEQ. This CDR3 comprises 17 residues. The V gene end was trimmed by 0 bases and the J gene end by 2 bases; junction bases not matched to a gene: 8. DNA of the CDR3: TGTGCCAGCAGCCAAGATCGTTGGGCGGGAGGGCCCTACGAGCAGTACTTC. Residues: CASSQDRWAGGPYEQYF.

The table lists this clonotype with a few counts. The rearrangement joins TRBV4-1 to TRBJ2-1; 8 bases are shared with TRBD2. This CDR3 region has 17 residues. Trimming took 0 bases from V and 9 from J; bases not matched to a gene: 13. The germline V gene has CDR1 MGHRA and CDR2 YSYEKL. The CDR3 loop reads CASSQERGGLACGEQFF. The DNA of the CDR3 is TGCGCCAGCAGCCAAGAAAGGGGAGGACTAGCTTGTGGTGAGCAGTTCTTC.

This clonotype was counted many times. V gene TRBV6-1 combines with J gene TRBJ1-1, with TRBD1 matching 7 bases. This CDR3 is built from 14 residues. Germline V gene data show CDR1 as MNHNS and CDR2 as SASEGT. After removal of 6 bases from V and 0 bases from J, the junction contained 4 bases not matched to a gene. For the CDR3, the DNA is TGTGCCAGCAGGGGGGACAGTTTGAACACTGAAGCTTTCTTT. Translated: CASRGDSLNTEAFF.

This clonotype was detected ten times or more. V usage is TRBV24-1 and J usage is TRBJ2-2; 7 positions agree with TRBD1. Germline loops: CDR1 KGHDR, CDR2 SFDVKD. Trimming removed 5 bases from V and 3 bases from J; junction bases left unmatched: 2. The CDR3 spans 14 residues. CDR3 DNA sequence: TGTGCCACCAGTGCGACAGGGCACACCGGGGAGCTGTTTTTT. It translates to CATSATGHTGELFF.

This clonotype was detected ten times or more. The V call is TRBV4-1, the J call TRBJ2-3; a weak D match, TRBD2 (5 bases). V lost 4 bases, J lost 4 bases, and 12 bases lay in between. Germline V lookup: CDR1 MGHRA, CDR2 YSYEKL. The CDR3 consists of 14 residues. The CDR3 loop reads CASSPIVGADTQYF. CDR3 coding DNA: TGCGCCAGCAGCCCCATAGTCGGGGCAGATACGCAGTATTTT.

The chain is built from TRBV7-2 and TRBJ2-2; D is perhaps TRBD1 (9 bases). The V gene lost 5 bases and the J gene lost 5 bases, with 27 bases spanning the gap. The CDR3 totals 19 residues. Germline V gene lookup returns CDR1 SGHTA and CDR2 FQGNSA. The CDR3 here is CASSRGTGFDGLATGELFF. CDR3 bases: TGTGCCAGCAGCCGCGGGACAGGGTTTGACGGACTAGCTACCGGGGAGCTGTTTTTT.

CDR3 in amino acids: CSALTGVNEKLFF. The CDR3, as DNA: TGCAGCGCCTTGACAGGGGTGAATGAAAAACTGTTTTTT. J is TRBJ1-4 and V is TRBV29-1; 8 bases are shared with TRBD1. The CDR3 totals 13 residues. CDR1 and CDR2 from the germline V gene are SQVTM and ANQGSEA. Trimming removed 7 bases from V and 5 bases from J; junction bases left unmatched: 6.

This clonotype occurred a few times. The rearrangement joins TRBV5-1 to TRBJ2-1; D remains unclear. The CDR3 is made up of 11 amino acids. V lost 5 bases and J lost 5, with 5 bases in between. The germline V gene has CDR1 SGHRS and CDR2 YFSETQ. CDR3 loop: CASRHNNEQFF. As DNA, the CDR3 is TGCGCCAGCAGACATAACAATGAGCAGTTCTTC.